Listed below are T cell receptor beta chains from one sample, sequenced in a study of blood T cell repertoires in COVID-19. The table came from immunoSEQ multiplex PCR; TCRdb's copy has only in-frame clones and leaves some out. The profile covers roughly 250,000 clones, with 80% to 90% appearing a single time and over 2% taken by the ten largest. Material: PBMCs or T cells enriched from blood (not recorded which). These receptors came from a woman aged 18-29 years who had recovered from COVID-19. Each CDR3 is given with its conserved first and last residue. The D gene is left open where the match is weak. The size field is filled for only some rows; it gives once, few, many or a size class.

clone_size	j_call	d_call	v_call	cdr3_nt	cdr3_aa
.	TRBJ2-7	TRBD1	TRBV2	TGTGCCAGCAGTGAATTTCAGGGACAGACGGATGACGAGCAGTACTTC	CASSEFQGQTDDEQYF
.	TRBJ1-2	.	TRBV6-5	TGTGCCAGCAGTTACTCTAGGAGGGGTCGTGGCTACACCTTC	CASSYSRRGRGYTF
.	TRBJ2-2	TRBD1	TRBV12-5	TGTGCTAGTGGAACCCAGGACAGGGGAGGGGCCGGGGAGCTGTTTTTT	CASGTQDRGGAGELFF
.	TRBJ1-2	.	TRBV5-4	TGTGCCAGCAGCTTCCCTGGGGCGCAGTATGGCTACACCTTC	CASSFPGAQYGYTF
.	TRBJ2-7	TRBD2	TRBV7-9	TGTGCCAGCAGCTTAGTAGCTCTAGCGGGGGACGAGCAGTACTTC	CASSLVALAGDEQYF
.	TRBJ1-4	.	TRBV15	TGTGCCACCAGCAGAGAAAGGAGCAGGGCCGAAAAACTGTTTTTT	CATSRERSRAEKLFF
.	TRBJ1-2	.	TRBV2	TGTGCCAGCGGGAGGGACATTGGCTATGGCTACACCTTC	CASGRDIGYGYTF
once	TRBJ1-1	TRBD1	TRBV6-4	TGTGCCAGCAGCCCAGGGGGCGTGGGCACTGAAGCTTTCTTT	CASSPGGVGTEAFF
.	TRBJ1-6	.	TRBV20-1	TGCAGTGCTGTACAGGAAGGGTCGGACCACTTT	CSAVQEGSDHF
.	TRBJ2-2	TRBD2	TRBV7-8	TGTGCCAGCAGACGTGGGGGGAGGGCTAGCGAAACCGGGGAGCTGTTTTTT	CASRRGGRASETGELFF
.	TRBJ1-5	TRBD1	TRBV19	TGTGCCAGTATCGGACAGGGCAATCAGCCCCAGCATTTT	CASIGQGNQPQHF
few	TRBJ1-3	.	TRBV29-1	TGCAGCGTCGAGGGTGACTTCTCTGGAAACACCATATATTTT	CSVEGDFSGNTIYF
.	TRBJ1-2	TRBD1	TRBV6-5	TGTGCCAGCAGGGTGGGACAGGCTCTATTTGCGAGCTACACCTTC	CASRVGQALFASYTF
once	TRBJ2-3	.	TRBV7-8	TGTGCCAGCAGCTTAGCGGACAGCTCGACAGATACGCAGTATTTT	CASSLADSSTDTQYF
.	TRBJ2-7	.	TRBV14	TGTGCCAGCAGCCAAGTACGGAGCGAGCAGTACTTC	CASSQVRSEQYF
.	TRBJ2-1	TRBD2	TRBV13	TGTGCCAGCAGCTTAGGTACTAGCGGGGGGGCTTACAATGAGCAGTTCTTC	CASSLGTSGGAYNEQFF
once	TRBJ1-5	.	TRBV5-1	TGCGCCAGCAGCCCGGGACTTTATAGCAATCAGCCCCAGCATTTT	CASSPGLYSNQPQHF
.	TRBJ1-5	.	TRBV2	TGTGCCAGCAGTGGGCCCCAGGATCAGCCCCAGCATTTT	CASSGPQDQPQHF
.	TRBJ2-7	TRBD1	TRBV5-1	TGCGCCAGCTCGGGACAGGGTGGCGACGAGCAGTACTTC	CASSGQGGDEQYF
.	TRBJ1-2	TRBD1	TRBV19	TGTGCCAGTAGGGGACAGGGATATGGCTACACCTTC	CASRGQGYGYTF
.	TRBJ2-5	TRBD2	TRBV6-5	TGTGCCAGCAGTCGGACTAGCGGGCAACAAGAGACCCAGTACTTC	CASSRTSGQQETQYF
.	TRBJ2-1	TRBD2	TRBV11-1	TGTGCCAGCAGCCTAGCGGGGGGGGGCCTCGTCGAGCAGTTCTTC	CASSLAGGGLVEQFF
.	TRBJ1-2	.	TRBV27	TGTGCCAGCAGTCCCTCCCGGGCAACCGGGGGCTATGGCTACACCTTC	CASSPSRATGGYGYTF
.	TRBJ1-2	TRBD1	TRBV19	TGTGCCAGTAGTACCAGATCGACCGGGACAGGGATTTTC	CASSTRSTGTGIF